This TCR beta chain is drawn from a study of immune evolution from preneoplasia to lung adenocarcinoma. Study-level findings and limits: KRAS-mutant nodules had the highest T cell clonality.

This clone has only one observation. Its antigen is unknown. Resections took place in Japan or China from the mid-2010s to the late 2010s. The CDR3 contains 17 residues. Germline trimming cut 4 bases from V and 7 bases from J; bases unmatched to any gene: 13. CDR1 is SNHLY and CDR2 is FYNNEI in the germline V gene. Clones were read by immunoSEQ multiplex PCR, and TCRdb kept only the in-frame ones, dropping some. The profile shows several thousand clones, roughly 85% of them singletons. The genes are TRBV2 and TRBJ1-4; 9 positions agree with TRBD1. This sequence was found in a person aged 65-85 years with lung adenocarcinoma. Sequenced: FFPE atypical adenomatous hyperplasia tissue from the lung. Subset defined: atypical adenomatous hyperplasia (AAH), lung preneoplasia. CDR3 DNA: TGTGCCAGCAGTGTGGGACAGGGTTCGAGATCTGGTGAAAAACTGTTTTTT. Translated, it gives CASSVGQGSRSGEKLFF. Looking up the rest from reference TRBV2 and TRBJ1-4 gives the full variable domain: EPEVTQTPSHQVTQMGQEVILRCVPISNHLYFYWYRQILGQKVEFLVSFYNNEISEKSEIFDDQFSVERPDGSNFTLKIRSTKLEDSAMYFCASSVGQGSRSGEKLFFGSGTQLSVL.